The subject of this entry is one T cell receptor beta chain. Its antigen target is currently unknown. This record belongs to a study of CXCR3-negative and CXCR3-positive naive CD8 T cells (dated by TCRdb to the late 2010s). About the investigation overall: In total, some 140 million TRB reads were obtained, which works out to roughly 1.5 +/- 0.3 million reads per library. Diversity and physicochemical repertoire analyses covered eleven to twelve donors pooled from two independent experiments. The TRBV-TRBJ cluster analysis covered naive subsets from a handful of donors and memory cells from 3 donors. On the study overall, not on this receptor specifically: Because surface CD5, which has been linked to self-reactivity in mice, was comparable between naive subsets, TCR interaction strength was also inferred from TRB CDR3 physicochemical properties. Comparably high repertoire diversity was found in both naive subsets, whereas much lower repertoire diversity was found in memory CD8+ T cells. Freshly isolated PBMCs were used for most assays because CXCR3 expression went down partially after cryopreservation. Similar TRBV-TRBJ usage was shown by naive CXCR3-negative and CXCR3-positive cells from the same donor, whereas distinct patterns were shown by memory cells.

For each CD8+ T cell subset, flow sorting was done in triplicate, and 310,000 or so cells per subset went directly into RLT lysis buffer. Peripheral blood mononuclear cells were isolated from buffy coats using standard density gradient centrifugation. An RNeasy Mini Kit was used to extract total RNA from the sorted cells. From the cysteine through the phenylalanine, the CDR3 covers 14 amino acids. No DNA is given. The germline V gene (reference sequence) specifies SGHKS as CDR1 and YYEKEE as CDR2. Sequencing was carried out with a NextSeq 550. The Human TCR Profiling Kit (MiLaboratory) was used to make UMI-labeled 5' RACE TRB cDNA libraries. cDNA synthesis used the entire amount of extracted RNA, and PCR amplification then used the entire amount of cDNA produced. Libraries were prepared in parallel using an identical number of PCR cycles. Processing in the source paper ran as follows. MIGEC and MiXCR extracted about 50,000 +/- 10,000 unique UMI-labeled TRB cDNA molecules per library, requiring at least two reads per UMI. Each library averaged about 40,000 +/- 10,000 functional in-frame TRB CDR3 nucleotide clonotypes without stop codons. Diversity metrics, including normalized Shannon-Wiener and Chao1, were computed in VDJtools after downsampling to 5000 UMI-labeled TRB molecules per sample. VDJtools was used to calculate clonotype-size-weighted physicochemical properties of the central five CDR3 residues, namely interaction energy, strength, volume and Kidera factor 4. Based on TCRdb reprocessing of the reads, there is one entry per CDR3 protein sequence, and DNA is missing. The V and J calls follow TCRdb's processing rather than the paper's. The sample table gives about 40,000 distinct CDR3 sequences. About 8.4% of the sample is taken by the ten largest.

This clonotype originated in a human donor in good health. Some clones in this sample may be carry-over from other donors' samples. The sequence joins TRBV5-5 to TRBJ2-7; there is no DNA to check the TCRdb D call of TRBD1. Input material: memory CD8+ T cells from blood. The label giving this sample's cell subset or site can be read as: conventional CD8+ memory T cells (TMEM), sorted as controls. The CDR3 protein: CASSLGQGRYEQYF.